This TCR beta chain came from a study of CXCR3-negative and CXCR3-positive naive CD8 T cells. Overall study context: For each library, about 1.5 +/- 0.3 million TRB reads were obtained, about 135 million in total. Findings and limits, study-wide: TRB CDR3 hydrophobicity was greater in CXCR3-positive naive cells than in CXCR3-negative naive cells. Naive subsets were similarly diverse, while memory CD8+ repertoires were much less diverse.

Definition of naive CD8+ T cells rested on a CD45RO-CCR7+CD27+CD95- profile. Germline values: CDR1 SGHKS, CDR2 YYEKEE (reference sequence). CDR3 length equals 13 residues. With UMI labels, 5' RACE was used to prepare the TRB cDNA libraries. With the 5' RACE reads reprocessed, TCRdb shows one record per CDR3 protein and no DNA. Found here are about 150,000 distinct CDR3 sequences; the top ten clones hold about 0.28%. As for this clonotype: The antigen is not known.

This clonotype was sampled from a human donor in good health. Some clones in this sample may be carry-over from other donors' samples. The chain is built from TRBV5-5 and TRBJ1-1. Material for sequencing was naive CXCR3+ CD8+ T cells from blood. As to subset: CD45RO-CCR7+CD27+CD95- naive CD8+ T cells expressing CXCR3 (TNR3+). The CDR3 is CASSLRLGEEAFF.